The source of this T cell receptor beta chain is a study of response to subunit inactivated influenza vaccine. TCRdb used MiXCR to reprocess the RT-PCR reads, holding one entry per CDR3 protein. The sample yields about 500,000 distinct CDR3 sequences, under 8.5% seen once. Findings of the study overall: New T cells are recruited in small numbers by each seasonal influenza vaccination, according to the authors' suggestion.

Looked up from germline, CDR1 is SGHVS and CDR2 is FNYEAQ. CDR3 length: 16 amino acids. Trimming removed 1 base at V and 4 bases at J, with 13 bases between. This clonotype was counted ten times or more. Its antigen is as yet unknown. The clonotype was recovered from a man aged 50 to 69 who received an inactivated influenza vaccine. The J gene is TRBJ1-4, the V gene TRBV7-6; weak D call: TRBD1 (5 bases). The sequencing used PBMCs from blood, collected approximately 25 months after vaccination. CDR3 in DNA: TGTGCCAGCAGCTTAGGGGAGGGGAGACTTAATGAAAAACTGTTTTTT. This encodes CASSLGEGRLNEKLFF. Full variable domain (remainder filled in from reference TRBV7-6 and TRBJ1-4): GAGVSQSPRYKVTKRGQDVALRCDPISGHVSLYWYRQALGQGPEFLTYFNYEAQQDKSGLPNDRFSAERPEGSISTLTIQRTEQRDSAMYRCASSLGEGRLNEKLFFGSGTQLSVL.